The present entry profiles one TCR beta chain with its context. Its antigen has not been determined. Base qualities are not recorded, but no much larger clone differs from it by a single base. Sequencing was carried out with an Illumina HiSeq 1500. In-frame beta chains were kept once TCRdb had trimmed the public reads at Q25 with fastp and called clones with MiXCR. For every CDR3 protein sequence, its rows merge into one entry that carries the most common genes and DNA. This sample holds approximately 150,000 distinct CDR3 sequences; approximately 21% were observed only once. The leading ten clones occupy 25% of the sample. The CDR3, from cysteine to phenylalanine, totals 15 residues. Of all the DNA, just the CDR3 is kept, 45 bases in frame from base 1. The germline V gene encodes CDR1 SGHVS and CDR2 FQNEAQ. The V and J ends are trimmed by 3 bases and 5 bases, leaving 16 bases between them. This sample was included in a study of T cell repertoires in cytomegalovirus infection (dated by TCRdb to between 2017 and 2020). About the investigation overall: The peptide stimulations were aimed at well-studied HLA-B-restricted epitopes as well as recently identified HLA-C-restricted CMV epitopes, whose presentation resists viral immunomodulation. Because public TCR beta signatures pointed to carriage of CMV infection together with the matching HLA type, the HLA type of each donor mattered for the analysis.

Paper-wide results and their limitations: In both this cohort and an independent cohort of several hundred donors, the cumulative frequency of public TCR beta family members distinguished carriers of CMV infection plus the relevant HLA type. The ex vivo response was dominated by HLA-C-restricted CMV-specific TCR beta clonotypes, which also provided the single most frequent clonotype in two of eight donors.

The intended sense of this specimen's treatment or condition label: in vitro stimulation with specific CMV peptide epitopes to enrich CMV-specific T cells. This clonotype was sampled from a human donor in good health (CMV status not recorded). Some clones in this sample may be carry-over from other donors' samples. The chain uses TRBV7-8 and TRBJ1-2; TRBD1 is possibly the D segment (6 matching bases). Sequenced here: CD8+ T cells from cultured PBMCs, sampled from culture after CMV antigen stimulation. The DNA sequence is TGTGCCAGCAGCTTTGGGGCAGGGGATCGGTATGGCTACACCTTC. It encodes CASSFGAGDRYGYTF. Where the CDR3 stops, the reference TRBV7-8 and TRBJ1-2 genes take over; the full variable domain is GAGVSQSPRYKVAKRGQDVALRCDPISGHVSLFWYQQALGQGPEFLTYFQNEAQLDKSGLPSDRFFAERPEGSVSTLKIQRTQQEDSAVYLCASSFGAGDRYGYTFGSGTRLTVV.